Listed below are T cell receptor beta chains from one sample, sequenced in a study of OX40 agonist ivuxolimab in advanced cancers. Using immunoSEQ multiplex PCR, the repertoire was profiled, and TCRdb retains in-frame clones only, with some absent. Here the sample spans over 90,000 clones, approximately 95% being singletons. The sequences come from CD4+ or CD8+ T cells sorted from blood, collected in a trial of the OX40 agonist ivuxolimab. The source is an adult with an advanced solid tumor such as melanoma, head and neck, liver or kidney cancer. CDR3s include the opening cysteine and the closing phenylalanine or tryptophan. D genes are given only for firm matches. Only some rows state a clone size, as once, few, many or a class for expanded clones.

NA	TRBJ2-5	TRBV19	TRBD1	13	CASRTGGQETQYF	TGTGCCAGTAGGACAGGGGGCCAAGAGACCCAGTACTTC
once	TRBJ1-5	TRBV5-4	NA	13	CASSLDMFQPQHF	TGTGCCAGCAGCTTGGACATGTTTCAGCCCCAGCATTTT
NA	TRBJ2-3	TRBV5-1	TRBD1	13	CASSPTTGAGQYF	TGCGCCAGCAGCCCTACGACAGGGGCCGGGCAGTATTTT
NA	TRBJ2-7	TRBV5-8	NA	11	CASSRTYEQYF	TGTGCCAGCAGCCGCACCTACGAGCAGTACTTC
NA	TRBJ2-3	TRBV6-6	NA	14	CASSYANPQNTQYF	TGTGCCAGCAGTTACGCAAACCCCCAAAATACGCAGTATTTT
NA	TRBJ1-4	TRBV4-3	NA	14	CASSQVTGSEKLFF	TGCGCCAGCAGCCAAGTGACGGGTAGCGAAAAACTGTTTTTT
NA	TRBJ2-1	TRBV18	TRBD2	15	CASSPPGLAGNEQFF	TGTGCCAGCTCACCCCCGGGACTAGCGGGGAATGAGCAGTTCTTC
NA	TRBJ1-4	TRBV6-5	NA	14	CASSRGNTNEKLFF	TGTGCCAGCAGCCGGGGGAATACTAATGAAAAACTGTTTTTT
NA	TRBJ2-3	TRBV4-3	NA	16	CASSQPRTGRADTQYF	TGCGCCAGCAGCCAACCCCGGACAGGGAGGGCAGATACGCAGTATTTT
NA	TRBJ2-7	TRBV15	NA	13	CATSGTGSYEQYF	TGTGCCACCAGCGGGACTGGATCCTACGAGCAGTACTTC
NA	TRBJ2-7	TRBV6-5	TRBD1	15	CASTSGTGGSHEQYF	TGTGCCAGCACCTCCGGGACAGGGGGATCCCACGAGCAGTACTTC
once	TRBJ1-2	TRBV7-2	NA	13	CASHIGGIYGYTF	TGTGCCAGCCACATAGGCGGTATCTATGGCTACACCTTC
NA	TRBJ1-5	TRBV7-2	NA	14	CASSSAVWYQPQHF	TGTGCCAGCAGCTCCGCGGTGTGGTATCAGCCCCAGCATTTT
once	TRBJ2-7	TRBV25-1	TRBD2	13	CASRLAGGDEQYF	TGTGCCAGCAGACTAGCGGGAGGGGACGAGCAGTACTTC
NA	TRBJ1-5	TRBV7-2	NA	13	CASSLGQNQPQHF	TGTGCCAGCAGCTTAGGGCAGAATCAGCCCCAGCATTTT
few	TRBJ1-1	TRBV30	NA	11	CAWSAQFGAFF	TGTGCCTGGAGTGCCCAATTCGGAGCTTTCTTT
NA	TRBJ2-3	TRBV18	TRBD1	16	CASSPMTGDGADTQYF	TGTGCCAGCTCACCCATGACAGGGGACGGCGCAGATACGCAGTATTTT
once	TRBJ2-7	TRBV11-2	NA	15	CASSFGQGGPYEQYF	TGTGCCAGCAGCTTTGGCCAGGGGGGCCCCTACGAGCAGTACTTC
NA	TRBJ2-2	TRBV7-2	NA	15	CASSRGPANTGELFF	TGTGCCAGCAGCCGAGGGCCTGCGAACACCGGGGAGCTGTTTTTT
NA	TRBJ2-1	TRBV18	TRBD1	15	CASSPRQGTIDEQFF	TGTGCCAGCTCACCACGACAGGGAACCATAGATGAGCAGTTCTTC
NA	TRBJ1-2	TRBV28	NA	12	CASSLSQGRYTF	TGTGCCAGCAGTCTGTCACAGGGACGATACACCTTC
NA	TRBJ2-7	TRBV7-2	TRBD1	15	CASSPPGTGSYEQYF	TGTGCCAGCAGCCCACCAGGGACAGGCTCCTACGAGCAGTACTTC
NA	TRBJ1-2	TRBV7-2	NA	13	CASSPIQGYGYTF	TGTGCCAGCAGCCCAATACAGGGATATGGCTACACCTTC
NA	TRBJ2-7	TRBV4-1	NA	16	CASSQDLQGVTYEQYF	TGCGCCAGCAGCCAAGACCTCCAGGGAGTTACGTACGAGCAGTACTTC
NA	TRBJ1-5	TRBV6-6	NA	16	CASSPRGPNSNQPQHF	TGTGCCAGCAGTCCCAGGGGCCCAAATAGCAATCAGCCCCAGCATTTT
NA	TRBJ2-5	TRBV27	NA	14	CASHGGRFWETQYF	TGTGCCAGCCATGGTGGCAGGTTTTGGGAGACCCAGTACTTC
NA	TRBJ2-7	TRBV7-3	NA	14	CASSLGGGGYEQYF	TGTGCCAGCAGCTTAGGAGGTGGCGGTTACGAGCAGTACTTC
once	TRBJ1-2	TRBV5-6	NA	12	CASRETSYGYTF	TGTGCCAGCCGAGAGACAAGCTATGGCTACACCTTC
few	TRBJ2-1	TRBV4-1	NA	15	CASSQMGTSYNEQFF	TGCGCCAGCAGCCAAATGGGTACGTCCTACAATGAGCAGTTCTTC
NA	TRBJ2-1	TRBV9	NA	12	CASSRARDEQFF	TGTGCCAGCAGCAGGGCCCGGGATGAGCAGTTCTTC
NA	TRBJ1-1	TRBV5-6	NA	15	CASSLGGFMNTEAFF	TGTGCCAGCAGCTTGGGGGGATTCATGAACACTGAAGCTTTCTTT
few	TRBJ1-1	TRBV27	NA	13	CATSPGGYTEAFF	TGTGCCACTTCCCCGGGGGGGTACACTGAAGCTTTCTTT
NA	TRBJ2-7	TRBV5-1	NA	15	CASSLGAGEDWEQYF	TGCGCCAGCAGCTTGGGGGCAGGGGAGGATTGGGAGCAGTACTTC
NA	TRBJ2-1	TRBV2	TRBD2	14	CASRIAGAQYEQFF	TGTGCCAGCCGAATAGCGGGGGCCCAATATGAGCAGTTCTTC
NA	TRBJ1-2	TRBV6-5	NA	13	CASNPRPLGGYTF	TGTGCCAGCAACCCGAGACCCCTTGGGGGCTACACCTTC
NA	TRBJ2-7	TRBV7-2	TRBD2	15	CASSVLAGGPYEQYF	TGTGCCAGCAGCGTTCTAGCGGGGGGACCCTACGAGCAGTACTTC